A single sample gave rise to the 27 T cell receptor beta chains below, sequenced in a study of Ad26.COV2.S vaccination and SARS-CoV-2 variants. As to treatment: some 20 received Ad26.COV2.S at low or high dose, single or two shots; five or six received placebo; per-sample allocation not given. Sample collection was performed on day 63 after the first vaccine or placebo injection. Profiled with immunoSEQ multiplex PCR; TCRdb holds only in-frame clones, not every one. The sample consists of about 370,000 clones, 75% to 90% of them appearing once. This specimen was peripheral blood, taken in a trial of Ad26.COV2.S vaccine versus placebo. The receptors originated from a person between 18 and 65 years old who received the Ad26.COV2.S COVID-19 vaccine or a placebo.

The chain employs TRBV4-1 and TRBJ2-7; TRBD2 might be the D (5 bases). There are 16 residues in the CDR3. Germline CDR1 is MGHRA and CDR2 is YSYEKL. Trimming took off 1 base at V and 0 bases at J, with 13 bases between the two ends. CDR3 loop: CASSQVWTVSSYEQYF. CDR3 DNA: TGCGCCAGCAGCCAAGTATGGACTGTGAGCTCCTACGAGCAGTACTTC.

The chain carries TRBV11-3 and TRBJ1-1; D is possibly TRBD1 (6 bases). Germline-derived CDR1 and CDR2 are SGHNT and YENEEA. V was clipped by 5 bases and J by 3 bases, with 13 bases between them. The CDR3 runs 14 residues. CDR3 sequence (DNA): TGTGCCAGCAGCGCACAGGGATCGGACACTGAAGCTTTCTTT. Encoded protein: CASSAQGSDTEAFF.

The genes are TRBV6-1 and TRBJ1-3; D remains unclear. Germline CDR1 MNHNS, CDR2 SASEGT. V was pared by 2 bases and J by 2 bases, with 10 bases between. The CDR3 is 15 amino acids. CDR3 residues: CASSEQPGTGNTIYF. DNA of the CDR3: TGTGCCAGCAGTGAACAACCTGGAACTGGAAACACCATATATTTT.

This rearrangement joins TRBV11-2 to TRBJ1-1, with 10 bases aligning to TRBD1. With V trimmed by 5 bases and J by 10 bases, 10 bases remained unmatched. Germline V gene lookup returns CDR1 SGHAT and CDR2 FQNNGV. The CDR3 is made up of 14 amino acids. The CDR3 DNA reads TGTGCCAGCAGCCGCGACAGGGGGCAATACGGAGCTTTCTTT. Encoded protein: CASSRDRGQYGAFF.

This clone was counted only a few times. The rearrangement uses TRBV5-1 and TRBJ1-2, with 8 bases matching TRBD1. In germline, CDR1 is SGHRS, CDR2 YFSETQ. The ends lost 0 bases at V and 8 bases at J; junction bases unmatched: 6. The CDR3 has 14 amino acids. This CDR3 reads CASSLAQGAWGYTF. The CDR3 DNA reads TGCGCCAGCAGCTTGGCCCAGGGGGCCTGGGGCTACACCTTC.

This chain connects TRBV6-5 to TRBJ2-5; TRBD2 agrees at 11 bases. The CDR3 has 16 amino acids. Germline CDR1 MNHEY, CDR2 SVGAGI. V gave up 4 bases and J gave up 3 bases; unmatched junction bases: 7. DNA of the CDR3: TGTGCCAGCAGTTTTATGGCTAGCGGGGGGAAAGAGACCCAGTACTTC. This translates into CASSFMASGGKETQYF.

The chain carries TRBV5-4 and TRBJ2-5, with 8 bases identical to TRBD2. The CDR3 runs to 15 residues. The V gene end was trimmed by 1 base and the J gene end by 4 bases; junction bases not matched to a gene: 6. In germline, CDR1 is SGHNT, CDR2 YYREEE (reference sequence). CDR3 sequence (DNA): TGTGCCAGCAGCTTGTTACGGCTAGCGGGAGAGACCCAGTACTTC. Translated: CASSLLRLAGETQYF.

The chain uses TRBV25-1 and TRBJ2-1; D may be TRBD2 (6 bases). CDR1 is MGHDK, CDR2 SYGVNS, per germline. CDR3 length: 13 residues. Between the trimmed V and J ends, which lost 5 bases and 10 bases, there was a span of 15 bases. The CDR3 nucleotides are TGTGCCAGCAGTCATGCGGGATACGGGGAGCAGTTCTTC. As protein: CASSHAGYGEQFF.

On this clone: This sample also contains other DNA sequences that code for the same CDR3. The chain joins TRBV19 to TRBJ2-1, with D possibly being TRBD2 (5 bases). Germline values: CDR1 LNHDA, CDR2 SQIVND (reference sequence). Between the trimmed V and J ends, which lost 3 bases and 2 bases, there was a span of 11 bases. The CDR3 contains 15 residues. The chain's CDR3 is CASSIEGQTYNEQFF. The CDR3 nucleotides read TGTGCCAGTAGTATTGAGGGCCAGACCTACAATGAGCAGTTCTTC. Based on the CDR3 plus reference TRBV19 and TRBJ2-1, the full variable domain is DGGITQSPKYLFRKEGQNVTLSCEQNLNHDAMYWYRQDPGQGLRLIYYSQIVNDFQKGDIAEGYSVSREKKESFPLTVTSAQKNPTAFYLCASSIEGQTYNEQFFGPGTRLTVL.

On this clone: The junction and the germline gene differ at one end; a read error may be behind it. The CDR3 nucleotides read TGTGCCAGCAATGAAAGGTCAGACGCTAACTATGGCTACACCTTC. Translated, it gives CASNERSDANYGYTF. The V call is TRBV2, the J call TRBJ1-2; D is undetermined. This CDR3 region has 15 residues. Looked up from germline, CDR1 is SNHLY and CDR2 is FYNNEI.

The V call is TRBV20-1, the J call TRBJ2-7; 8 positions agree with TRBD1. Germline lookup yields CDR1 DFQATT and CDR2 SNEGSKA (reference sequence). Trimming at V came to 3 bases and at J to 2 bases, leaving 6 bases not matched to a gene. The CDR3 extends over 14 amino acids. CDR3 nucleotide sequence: TGCAGTGCTAGTCCGACAGGGGATCCCTACGAGCAGTACTTC. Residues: CSASPTGDPYEQYF.

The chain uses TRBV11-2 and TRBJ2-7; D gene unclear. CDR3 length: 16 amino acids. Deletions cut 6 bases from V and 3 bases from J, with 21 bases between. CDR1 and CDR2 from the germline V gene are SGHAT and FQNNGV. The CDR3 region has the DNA TGTGCCAGCAGTTCCGTGCAAGGGCAACGCGGCTACGAGCAGTACTTC. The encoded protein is CASSSVQGQRGYEQYF.

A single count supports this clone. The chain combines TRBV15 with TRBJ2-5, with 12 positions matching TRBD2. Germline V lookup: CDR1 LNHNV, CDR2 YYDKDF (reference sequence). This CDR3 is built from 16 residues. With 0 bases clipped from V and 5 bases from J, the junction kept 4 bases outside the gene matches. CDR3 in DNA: TGTGCCACCAGCAGAGATCTAGCGGGGGGGCATGAGACCCAGTACTTC. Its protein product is CATSRDLAGGHETQYF.

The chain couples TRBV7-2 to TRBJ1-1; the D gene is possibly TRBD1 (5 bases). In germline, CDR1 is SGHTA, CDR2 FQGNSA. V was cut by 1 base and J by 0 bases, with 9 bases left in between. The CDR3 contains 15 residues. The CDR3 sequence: CASSLGQGLNTEAFF. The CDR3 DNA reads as TGTGCCAGCAGCTTAGGCCAGGGTCTGAACACTGAAGCTTTCTTT.

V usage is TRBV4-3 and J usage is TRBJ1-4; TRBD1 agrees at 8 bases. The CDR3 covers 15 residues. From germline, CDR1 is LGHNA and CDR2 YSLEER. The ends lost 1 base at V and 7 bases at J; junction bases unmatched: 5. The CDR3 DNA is TGCGCCAGCAGCCAAGCAGGGGGCTCAGGTGAAAAACTGTTTTTT. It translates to CASSQAGGSGEKLFF.

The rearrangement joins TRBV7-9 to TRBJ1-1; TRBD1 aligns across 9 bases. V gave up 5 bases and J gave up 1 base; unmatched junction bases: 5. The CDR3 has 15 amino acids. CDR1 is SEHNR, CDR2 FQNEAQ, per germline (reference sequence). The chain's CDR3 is CASSLRTGENTEAFF. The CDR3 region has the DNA TGTGCCAGCAGCCTTCGGACAGGGGAGAACACTGAAGCTTTCTTT.

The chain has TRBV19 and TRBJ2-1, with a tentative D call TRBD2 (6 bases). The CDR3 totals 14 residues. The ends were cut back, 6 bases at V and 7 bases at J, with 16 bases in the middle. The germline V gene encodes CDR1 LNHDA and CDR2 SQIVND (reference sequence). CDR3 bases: TGTGCCAGTAGGATACTCGGGGGTGCGAATGAGCAGTTCTTC. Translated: CASRILGGANEQFF.

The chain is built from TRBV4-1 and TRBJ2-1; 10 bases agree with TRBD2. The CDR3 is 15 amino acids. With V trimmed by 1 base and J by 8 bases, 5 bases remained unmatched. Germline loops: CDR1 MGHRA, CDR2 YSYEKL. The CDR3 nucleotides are TGCGCCAGCAGCCAAGGCCCTAGCGGGGGATATGAGCAGTTCTTC. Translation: CASSQGPSGGYEQFF.

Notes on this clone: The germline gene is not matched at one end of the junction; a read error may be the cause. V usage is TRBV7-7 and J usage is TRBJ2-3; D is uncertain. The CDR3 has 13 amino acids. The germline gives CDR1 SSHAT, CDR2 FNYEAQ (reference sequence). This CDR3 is CASSLESTDTQYF. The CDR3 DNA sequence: TGTGCTAGCAGCCTCGAATCGACAGATACGCAGTATTTT.

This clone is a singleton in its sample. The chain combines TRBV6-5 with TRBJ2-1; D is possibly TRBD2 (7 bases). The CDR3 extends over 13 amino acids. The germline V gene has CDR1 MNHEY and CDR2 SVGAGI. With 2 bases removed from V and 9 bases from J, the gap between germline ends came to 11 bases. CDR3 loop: CASSYGGAVEQFF. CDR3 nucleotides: TGTGCCAGCAGTTACGGGGGGGCGGTTGAGCAGTTCTTC.

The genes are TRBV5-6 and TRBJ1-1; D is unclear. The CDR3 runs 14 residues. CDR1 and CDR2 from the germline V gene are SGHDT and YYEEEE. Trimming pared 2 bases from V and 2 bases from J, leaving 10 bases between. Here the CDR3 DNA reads TGTGCCAGCAGCTTTCGGTTGTCTAACACTGAAGCTTTCTTT. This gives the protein CASSFRLSNTEAFF.

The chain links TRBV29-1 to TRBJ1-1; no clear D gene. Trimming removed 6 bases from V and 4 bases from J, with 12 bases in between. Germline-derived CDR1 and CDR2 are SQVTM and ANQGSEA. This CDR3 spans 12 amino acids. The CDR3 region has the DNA TGCAGCGTGGGCTCGGTCCCCACTGAAGCTTTCTTT. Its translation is CSVGSVPTEAFF. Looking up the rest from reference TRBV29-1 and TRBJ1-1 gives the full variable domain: SAVISQKPSRDICQRGTSLTIQCQVDSQVTMMFWYRQQPGQSLTLIATANQGSEATYESGFVIDKFPISRPNLTFSTLTVSNMSPEDSSIYLCSVGSVPTEAFFGQGTRLTVV.

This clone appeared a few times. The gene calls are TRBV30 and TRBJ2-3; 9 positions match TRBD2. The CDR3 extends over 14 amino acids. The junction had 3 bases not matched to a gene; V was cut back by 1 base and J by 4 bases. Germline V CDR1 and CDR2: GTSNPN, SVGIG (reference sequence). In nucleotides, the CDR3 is TGTGCCTGGAGTGCTAGCGGGGCACCAGATACGCAGTATTTT. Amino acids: CAWSASGAPDTQYF. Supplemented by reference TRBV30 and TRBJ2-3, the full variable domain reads SQTIHQWPATLVQPVGSPLSLECTVEGTSNPNLYWYRQAAGRGLQLLFYSVGIGQISSEVPQNLSASRPQDRQFILSSKKLLLSDSGFYLCAWSASGAPDTQYFGPGTRLTVL.

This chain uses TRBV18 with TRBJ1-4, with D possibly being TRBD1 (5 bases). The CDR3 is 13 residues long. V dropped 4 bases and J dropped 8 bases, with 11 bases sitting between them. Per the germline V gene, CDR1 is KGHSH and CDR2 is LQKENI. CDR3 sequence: CASSRQSQEKLFF. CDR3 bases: TGTGCCAGCTCACGACAGAGTCAAGAAAAACTGTTTTTT.

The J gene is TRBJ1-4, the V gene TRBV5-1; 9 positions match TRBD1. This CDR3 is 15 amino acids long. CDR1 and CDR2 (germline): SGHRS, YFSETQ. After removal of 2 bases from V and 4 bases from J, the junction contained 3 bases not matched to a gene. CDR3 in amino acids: CASSFPGQGNEKLFF. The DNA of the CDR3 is TGCGCCAGCAGCTTCCCGGGACAGGGTAATGAAAAACTGTTTTTT.

CDR3 region: CASSLERRDEQFF. The CDR3 DNA is TGCGCCAGCAGCTTGGAGCGGAGGGATGAGCAGTTCTTC. The V gene is TRBV5-1, the J gene TRBJ2-1, with a possible D match to TRBD2 (6 bases). The CDR3 is made up of 13 amino acids. CDR1 and CDR2 from the germline V gene are SGHRS and YFSETQ. The V gene lost 0 bases and the J gene lost 8 bases, with 9 bases spanning the gap.

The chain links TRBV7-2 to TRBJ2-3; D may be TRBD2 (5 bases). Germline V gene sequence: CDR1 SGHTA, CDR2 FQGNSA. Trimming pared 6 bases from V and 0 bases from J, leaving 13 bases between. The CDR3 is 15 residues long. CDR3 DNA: TGTGCCAGCAGATCGAGCGGAGATAGCACAGATACGCAGTATTTT. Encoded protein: CASRSSGDSTDTQYF.